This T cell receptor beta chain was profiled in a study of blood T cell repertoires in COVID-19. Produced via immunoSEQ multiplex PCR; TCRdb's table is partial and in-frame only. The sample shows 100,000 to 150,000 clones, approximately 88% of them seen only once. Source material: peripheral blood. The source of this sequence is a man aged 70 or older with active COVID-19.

The CDR3 sequence: CASRSGRIAGELFF. The CDR3 DNA sequence: TGTGCCAGTCGAAGCGGGAGGATCGCCGGGGAGCTGTTTTTT. V is TRBV6-5 and J is TRBJ2-2, with 9 positions matching TRBD2. V lost 9 bases, J lost 6 bases, and 8 bases stayed unmatched. CDR1 MNHEY and CDR2 SVGAGI come from the germline V gene. This CDR3 contains 14 residues.